This T cell receptor (beta chain) was captured by sequencing in a study of HIV-infected patients and healthy controls (dated by TCRdb to the mid-2010s). Libraries were constructed by 5' RACE. Sequenced on an Illumina MiSeq. TCRdb trimmed the raw reads at Q25, called clones with MiXCR and kept productive beta chains. A single entry per CDR3 protein holds the most common genes and DNA from its merged rows. Here the sample has tens of thousands of distinct CDR3 sequences; around 21% occur a single time. Under 1.5% of the sample belongs to the ten largest clones. The CDR3, from cysteine to phenylalanine, totals 14 residues. Just CDR3 DNA is preserved here, 42 bases in frame from base 1. The trim is 4 bases for V and 1 base for J, with a gap of 10 bases between the germline ends. CDR1 and CDR2, per the germline V gene (reference sequence), are LGHDT and YNNKEL. Comments on this clonotype: Its cognate antigen has yet to be identified. No quality values exist for individual bases; no much larger clone is one base distant.

This TCR was recovered from a human donor in good health. Sequencing input: CD4+ T cells from blood. The sequence is built from TRBV3-1 and TRBJ1-1; no D gene call is confident. Read as DNA, the sequence is TGTGCCAGCAGCCGACTAAGCGGGAACACTGAAGCTTTCTTT. Its coded protein is CASSRLSGNTEAFF.